These 32 T cell receptor beta chains were all obtained from the same sample, sequenced in a study of cytomegalovirus exposure and HLA in healthy donors. PCR amplification relied on 60 Vbeta primers (plus 13 Jbeta primers). Generated by immunoSEQ multiplex PCR, the TCRdb table keeps only in-frame clones and is missing some. The table shows about 160,000 clones, with 65% to 90% occurring only once. Sequenced input: PBMCs. Receptor source: a man aged 50-60 years in good health and CMV-seropositive.

The V call is TRBV5-1, the J call TRBJ2-2; TRBD1 matches 11 bases. Germline CDR1 reads SGHRS; CDR2 reads YFSETQ. The V gene end was trimmed by 4 bases and the J gene end by 2 bases; junction bases not matched to a gene: 4. This CDR3 has 16 residues. The CDR3 is CASSIGTGGNTGELFF. DNA of the CDR3: TGCGCCAGCAGCATCGGGACAGGGGGAAACACCGGGGAGCTGTTTTTT.

The chain joins TRBV15 to TRBJ1-4, with TRBD1 matching over 9 bases. The CDR3 has 18 residues. Germline V gene lookup returns CDR1 LNHNV and CDR2 YYDKDF (reference sequence). J lost 6 bases, V lost 0 bases, and 11 bases had no gene match. CDR3 nucleotide sequence: TGTGCCACCAGCAGAGAGAGAACACTGGGACAGGGTGATGAAAAACTGTTTTTT. This encodes CATSRERTLGQGDEKLFF.

This clone was seen a handful of times. The chain links TRBV30 to TRBJ1-5; D is perhaps TRBD1 (5 bases). Between the trimmed V and J ends, which lost 0 bases and 9 bases, there was a span of 15 bases. This CDR3 region has 14 residues. Germline lookup yields CDR1 GTSNPN and CDR2 SVGIG (reference sequence). The CDR3 protein is CAWSVRGGSGPQHF. The CDR3 nucleotides read TGTGCCTGGAGTGTACGGGGGGGTTCCGGGCCCCAGCATTTT.

The rearrangement links TRBV5-8 to TRBJ2-5; TRBD2 matches 11 bases. The CDR3 is 13 amino acids. CDR1 and CDR2 (germline): SGHTS, YDEGEE. V lost 4 bases and J lost 7; bases outside the gene matches: 3. The CDR3 spells CASSRGLAGTQYF. The CDR3 DNA sequence: TGTGCCAGCAGCCGCGGACTAGCGGGGACCCAGTACTTC.

The V and J genes are TRBV5-6 and TRBJ1-1; no definite D call. Trimming took off 2 bases at V and 0 bases at J, with 11 bases between the two ends. Per germline, CDR1 SGHDT and CDR2 YYEEEE. The CDR3 covers 15 residues. The CDR3 sequence is CASSLPPGMNTEAFF. DNA of the CDR3: TGTGCCAGCAGCTTACCCCCGGGAATGAACACTGAAGCTTTCTTT.

This clone was picked up a small number of times. The V and J genes are TRBV6-6 and TRBJ2-1; 8 nucleotides line up with TRBD2. From germline, CDR1 is MNHNY and CDR2 SVGAGI (reference sequence). The CDR3 is 16 residues long. J gave up 1 base and V 2 bases, and 4 bases lay outside the gene matches. The DNA for the CDR3 is TGTGCCAGCAGTTACACTAGCGGAGGATCCTACAATGAGCAGTTCTTC. Its protein product is CASSYTSGGSYNEQFF.

The chain couples TRBV2 to TRBJ2-5, with 9 bases fitting TRBD2. V shed 7 bases, J shed 4 bases, and the junction held 7 bases outside the gene matches. The germline V gene encodes CDR1 SNHLY and CDR2 FYNNEI. This CDR3 region has 14 residues. The DNA for the CDR3 is TGTGCCAGCACTGGCGGGGGGGCAGGAGAGACCCAGTACTTC. Its protein is CASTGGGAGETQYF.

The chain joins TRBV20-1 to TRBJ1-5; D is perhaps TRBD1 (6 bases). The CDR3 runs to 11 residues. Trimming took off 7 bases at V and 7 bases at J, with 11 bases between the two ends. CDR1 and CDR2 (germline): DFQATT, SNEGSKA (reference sequence). DNA for the CDR3: TGCAGTGTGGGGGCAGGGCAGCCCCAGCATTTT. Protein product: CSVGAGQPQHF.

The J gene is TRBJ2-7, the V gene TRBV4-1; tentatively, D is TRBD2 (5 bases). The CDR3 extends over 16 amino acids. The germline V gene has CDR1 MGHRA and CDR2 YSYEKL. Trimming took 0 bases from V and 2 from J, leaving 14 bases between them. CDR3 protein: CASSQDHTRSTYEQYF. In nucleotides, the CDR3 is TGCGCCAGCAGCCAAGATCACACTAGGAGTACCTACGAGCAGTACTTC.

The V gene is TRBV6-1, the J gene TRBJ1-2, with D possibly TRBD1 on 5 matching bases. V lost 5 bases and J 4 bases, leaving 14 bases between the germline ends. Looked up from germline, CDR1 is MNHNS and CDR2 is SASEGT. This CDR3 is 14 amino acids long. The CDR3 nucleotides read TGTGCCAGCAGTTCGGGGGGGTCCCCCTATGGCTACACCTTC. It is translated as CASSSGGSPYGYTF.

This rearrangement joins TRBV5-6 to TRBJ1-2; D call uncertain. The germline gives CDR1 SGHDT, CDR2 YYEEEE. Between the trimmed V and J ends, which lost 4 bases and 5 bases, there was a span of 12 bases. This CDR3 spans 13 amino acids. The CDR3 DNA reads as TGTGCCAGCAGCACGACGGGGAAATATGGCTACACCTTC. This translates into CASSTTGKYGYTF.

The chain has TRBV6-1 and TRBJ2-5; weak D call: TRBD2 (6 bases). V was cut by 7 bases and J by 1 base, with 13 bases left in between. The CDR3 runs to 14 residues. Germline values: CDR1 MNHNS, CDR2 SASEGT. In nucleotides, the CDR3 is TGTGCCAGCACGCGGGGACTTCTCCAAGAGACCCAGTACTTC. Translated: CASTRGLLQETQYF.

The gene calls are TRBV7-6 and TRBJ2-1; 10 bases map to TRBD2. Germline CDR1 is SGHVS and CDR2 is FNYEAQ. The trim removed 4 bases at V and 14 bases at J, leaving 5 bases unmatched. CDR3 length: 12 amino acids. This chain's CDR3 is CASSSLAGEEFF. DNA for the CDR3: TGTGCCAGCAGCTCTCTAGCGGGGGAAGAGTTCTTC.

This chain uses TRBV30 with TRBJ2-3; TRBD2 matches at 7 bases. The CDR3 sequence is 14 residues long. V trimming: 3 bases; J trimming: 2 bases; junction bases outside the gene matches: 5. Germline CDR1 is GTSNPN and CDR2 is SVGIG (reference sequence). The CDR3 bases are TGTGCCTGGAGGACTAGCCTAAACACAGATACGCAGTATTTT. It codes for CAWRTSLNTDTQYF.

V and J are TRBV12-5 and TRBJ2-2, with TRBD2 identical over 7 bases. CDR3 length equals 13 residues. V was clipped by 2 bases and J by 7 bases; unmatched bases: 1. Germline CDR1 reads LGHNT; CDR2 reads FRNRAP. Written as DNA, the CDR3 is TGTGCTAGTGGTTTGTCGGGAGGCGGGGAGCTGTTTTTT. It is translated as CASGLSGGGELFF.

This clone occurred a few times. This sequence joins TRBV2 and TRBJ1-1; D not resolved. The CDR3 has 13 amino acids. V lost 8 bases, J lost 4 bases, and 14 bases lay in between. Germline V gene lookup returns CDR1 SNHLY and CDR2 FYNNEI. The CDR3 region is CASADGVSTEAFF. The CDR3 coding sequence is TGTGCCAGCGCCGACGGGGTCAGCACTGAAGCTTTCTTT.

J is TRBJ2-3 and V is TRBV5-1; D possibly corresponds to TRBD1 (5 bases). CDR1 and CDR2 from the germline V gene are SGHRS and YFSETQ. Trimming stripped 1 base from V and 0 bases from J, with 9 bases between. The CDR3 is made up of 15 amino acids. The CDR3: CASSLRQLSTDTQYF. The DNA of the CDR3 is TGCGCCAGCAGCTTGAGACAGCTCAGCACAGATACGCAGTATTTT. The full variable domain, with the rest looked up from reference TRBV5-1 and TRBJ2-3, is KAGVTQTPRYLIKTRGQQVTLSCSPISGHRSVSWYQQTPGQGLQFLFEYFSETQRNKGNFPGRFSGRQFSNSRSEMNVSTLELGDSALYLCASSLRQLSTDTQYFGPGTRLTVL.

This clone has just one count. The rearrangement links TRBV15 to TRBJ2-3; 7 bases fit TRBD2. Germline V lookup: CDR1 LNHNV, CDR2 YYDKDF (reference sequence). V trimming: 0 bases; J trimming: 4 bases; junction bases outside the gene matches: 10. The CDR3 is made up of 17 amino acids. The CDR3 spells CATSRDVLAGVADTQYF. The DNA of the CDR3 is TGTGCCACCAGCAGAGATGTCTTAGCGGGTGTTGCAGATACGCAGTATTTT. The full variable domain, with the rest looked up from reference TRBV15 and TRBJ2-3, is DAMVIQNPRYQVTQFGKPVTLSCSQTLNHNVMYWYQQKSSQAPKLLFHYYDKDFNNEADTPDNFQSRRPNTSFCFLDIRSPGLGDTAMYLCATSRDVLAGVADTQYFGPGTRLTVL.

The rearrangement uses TRBV5-1 and TRBJ1-6; 8 nucleotides line up with TRBD1. The ends lost 0 bases at V and 0 bases at J; junction bases unmatched: 5. Germline V gene data show CDR1 as SGHRS and CDR2 as YFSETQ. The CDR3 has 18 residues. The DNA of the CDR3 is TGCGCCAGCAGCTTGGTGGGGACAGGTATCTCCTATAATTCACCCCTCCACTTT. It is translated as CASSLVGTGISYNSPLHF.

The chain joins TRBV7-9 to TRBJ1-5; possibly TRBD1 for D (5 bases). The CDR3 consists of 17 residues. Trimming cost V 5 bases and J 0 bases, with 17 bases left between them. The germline V gene encodes CDR1 SEHNR and CDR2 FQNEAQ (reference sequence). The DNA for the CDR3 is TGTGCCAGCAGCCACGCTCGGGGGGATCGTAGCAATCAGCCCCAGCATTTT. This translates into CASSHARGDRSNQPQHF.

V usage is TRBV10-3 and J usage is TRBJ2-7; 14 nucleotides match TRBD2. Germline V gene lookup returns CDR1 ENHRY and CDR2 SYGVKD. The CDR3 totals 18 residues. With V trimmed by 2 bases and J by 5 bases, 11 bases remained unmatched. CDR3: CAISEGGLAGVVINEQYV. The CDR3 DNA sequence: TGTGCCATCAGTGAGGGGGGACTAGCGGGAGTAGTGATAAACGAGCAGTACGTC.

This clone was counted once. This chain joins TRBV27 and TRBJ2-7; 7 nucleotides agree with TRBD1. This CDR3 has 14 amino acids. Per the germline V gene, CDR1 is MNHEY and CDR2 is SMNVEV (reference sequence). Unmatched junction bases numbered 14, after V lost 6 bases and J lost 9 bases. The CDR3 is CASSPRQGYKVQYF. CDR3 nucleotides: TGTGCCAGCAGCCCCCGACAGGGCTACAAAGTGCAGTACTTC.

V and J are TRBV18 and TRBJ1-3; D uncertain. The CDR3 length is 16 residues. Germline values: CDR1 KGHSH, CDR2 LQKENI. Trimming pared 5 bases from V and 0 bases from J, leaving 14 bases between. The CDR3 loop reads CASSYDGPFSGNTIYF. The CDR3 nucleotides read TGTGCCAGCTCATACGATGGGCCGTTCTCTGGAAACACCATATATTTT.

The V gene is TRBV5-1, the J gene TRBJ2-3; 7 bases fit TRBD1. From germline, CDR1 is SGHRS and CDR2 YFSETQ. Trimming cost V 4 bases and J 5 bases; bases outside gene matches: 10. CDR3 length: 15 residues. The CDR3 DNA is TGCGCCAGCAGCCCGGGACAGACCATGAGAGATACGCAGTATTTT. This encodes CASSPGQTMRDTQYF.

J is TRBJ2-2 and V is TRBV25-1; D is undetermined. V lost 4 bases, J lost 5 bases, and 14 bases lay in between. The CDR3 is 15 amino acids. Germline V lookup: CDR1 MGHDK, CDR2 SYGVNS. As DNA, the CDR3 is TGTGCCAGCAGTGTGGCGGAGCTACTGACCGGGGAGCTGTTTTTT. It yields the protein CASSVAELLTGELFF.

The chain carries TRBV4-1 and TRBJ1-5; TRBD1 agrees at 7 bases. The CDR3 runs 15 residues. V lost 5 bases, J lost 1 base, and 5 bases stayed unmatched. CDR1 is MGHRA and CDR2 is YSYEKL in the germline V gene. Here the CDR3 reads CASSFGQASNQPQHF. CDR3 in DNA: TGCGCCAGCAGCTTTGGACAGGCGAGCAATCAGCCCCAGCATTTT.

This clone came up once. The CDR3 loop is CAISDAGYSTDTQYF. In DNA, the CDR3 is TGTGCCATCAGTGACGCGGGGTATAGCACAGATACGCAGTATTTT. V gene TRBV10-3 combines with J gene TRBJ2-3, with TRBD2 as a possible D gene (6 bases). CDR1 is ENHRY and CDR2 is SYGVKD in the germline V gene. There are 15 residues in the CDR3. V dropped 3 bases and J dropped 0 bases, with 10 bases sitting between them.

The rearrangement links TRBV9 to TRBJ1-1, with 7 positions matching TRBD1. With V trimmed by 2 bases and J by 3 bases, 10 bases remained unmatched. Germline V lookup: CDR1 SGDLS, CDR2 YYNGEE. The CDR3 extends over 16 amino acids. CDR3 region: CASSVTQGLGYTEAFF. The CDR3 DNA reads TGTGCCAGCAGCGTTACACAGGGGCTTGGTTACACTGAAGCTTTCTTT.

V gene TRBV6-1 combines with J gene TRBJ2-6; possibly TRBD2 for D (6 bases). From germline, CDR1 is MNHNS and CDR2 SASEGT. This CDR3 comprises 14 residues. V was shortened by 6 bases and J by 4 bases, with 10 bases between the two germline ends. The CDR3 loop reads CASRSGEGANVLTF. CDR3 DNA sequence: TGTGCCAGCAGGTCGGGGGAAGGGGCCAACGTCCTGACTTTC.

This clone has only one observation. The chain has TRBV19 and TRBJ1-1, with TRBD1 matching over 8 bases. The CDR3 sequence is 17 residues long. The V gene end was trimmed by 8 bases and the J gene end by 4 bases; junction bases not matched to a gene: 18. The germline V gene has CDR1 LNHDA and CDR2 SQIVND (reference sequence). The CDR3 reads CASLPRGTGGMGTEAFF. The CDR3 region has the DNA TGTGCCAGTCTGCCCAGAGGGACAGGAGGAATGGGCACTGAAGCTTTCTTT. The full variable domain, completed using reference TRBV19 and TRBJ1-1, is DGGITQSPKYLFRKEGQNVTLSCEQNLNHDAMYWYRQDPGQGLRLIYYSQIVNDFQKGDIAEGYSVSREKKESFPLTVTSAQKNPTAFYLCASLPRGTGGMGTEAFFGQGTRLTVV.

V gene TRBV19 combines with J gene TRBJ1-5; TRBD1 is a possible D gene (6 bases). CDR3 size: 15 residues. Looked up from germline, CDR1 is LNHDA and CDR2 is SQIVND (reference sequence). V lost 7 bases to trimming and J lost 3 bases, with 16 bases between them. The CDR3 is CASIEGGINNQPQHF. CDR3 coding DNA: TGTGCCAGTATCGAGGGGGGGATAAACAATCAGCCCCAGCATTTT.

The V gene is TRBV5-4, the J gene TRBJ2-7; possibly TRBD1 for D (6 bases). CDR1 and CDR2 from the germline V gene are SGHNT and YYREEE (reference sequence). The CDR3 loop spans 18 amino acids. Trimming took 2 bases from V and 2 from J, leaving 23 bases between them. This CDR3 is CASSLSQGTRRVPYEQYF. The CDR3 DNA sequence: TGTGCCAGCAGCTTATCGCAGGGGACCAGACGGGTACCCTACGAGCAGTACTTC.